Below, 18 T cell receptor beta chains from the same sample are listed, as sequenced in a study of blood T cell repertoires in COVID-19. Assay: immunoSEQ multiplex PCR; the TCRdb copy retains only in-frame clones and omits some. This sample has fewer than 300,000 clones; 90% occur once, and the top ten carry around 1.1%. Sequencing was performed on PBMCs or T cells enriched from blood (not recorded which). The receptors were gathered from a woman in her twenties or thirties who had recovered from COVID-19.

The gene calls are TRBV28 and TRBJ2-7; 7 nucleotides match TRBD1. CDR1 and CDR2 (germline): MDHEN, SYDVKM. The CDR3 extends over 14 amino acids. J lost 3 bases, V lost 6 bases, and 8 bases had no gene match. CDR3 region: CASRPPGQHYEQYF. The CDR3, as DNA: TGTGCCAGCAGGCCTCCGGGACAGCACTACGAGCAGTACTTC.

The V and J genes are TRBV11-2 and TRBJ2-7; TRBD2 agrees at 9 bases. The germline CDR1 and CDR2 sequences are SGHAT and FQNNGV. The CDR3 spans 14 residues. V dropped 4 bases and J dropped 3; count of bases not matched to a gene: 4. The CDR3 protein is CASSSREGFYEQYF. The CDR3 bases are TGTGCCAGCAGCTCGCGGGAGGGGTTCTACGAGCAGTACTTC.

V and J are TRBV5-1 and TRBJ2-5; D gene unclear. Deletions cut 2 bases from V and 5 bases from J, with 4 bases between. This CDR3 contains 11 residues. From germline, CDR1 is SGHRS and CDR2 YFSETQ. CDR3 amino acids: CASSFQETQYF. CDR3 in DNA: TGCGCCAGCAGCTTTCAGGAGACCCAGTACTTC.

In its sample, this clone was seen once. The chain is built from TRBV5-8 and TRBJ1-2; 9 bases agree with TRBD1. Trimming at V came to 3 bases and at J to 2 bases, leaving 8 bases not matched to a gene. The CDR3 is made up of 16 amino acids. The germline V gene has CDR1 SGHTS and CDR2 YDEGEE. The CDR3 DNA is TGTGCCAGCAGCTCATATTACAGGGGGCAGAACTATGGCTACACCTTC. This encodes CASSSYYRGQNYGYTF.

The chain has TRBV9 and TRBJ1-1, with D unresolved. CDR3 length equals 14 residues. Deletions cut 3 bases from V and 1 base from J, with 10 bases between. The germline CDR1 and CDR2 sequences are SGDLS and YYNGEE. CDR3 protein: CASSATPGNTEAFF. Written as DNA, the CDR3 is TGTGCCAGCAGCGCAACCCCGGGGAACACTGAAGCTTTCTTT.

The rearrangement uses TRBV6-2 or TRBV6-3 and TRBJ1-5; 8 nucleotides match TRBD1. Per the germline V gene, CDR1 is MNHEY and CDR2 is SVGEGT. Germline trimming cut 5 bases from V and 0 bases from J; bases unmatched to any gene: 18. The CDR3 has 20 amino acids. CDR3 protein: CASSHKAPGQDSYSNQPQHF. CDR3 in DNA: TGTGCCAGCAGTCATAAAGCGCCGGGACAGGACTCTTATAGCAATCAGCCCCAGCATTTT.

This clone was seen just once. The rearrangement links TRBV6-5 to TRBJ2-2, with TRBD1 identical over 11 bases. The CDR3 has 13 amino acids. V trimming: 11 bases; J trimming: 2 bases; junction bases outside the gene matches: 1. Germline CDR1 MNHEY, CDR2 SVGAGI. In DNA, the CDR3 is TGTGCCGGACAGGGGGCAAACACCGGGGAGCTGTTTTTT. It encodes CAGQGANTGELFF.

The V call is TRBV12-3 or TRBV12-4, the J call TRBJ1-6; a weak D match, TRBD1 (5 bases). The CDR3 totals 13 residues. Trimming removed 6 bases at V and 8 bases at J, with 11 bases between. The DNA of the CDR3 is TGTGCCAGCAGGTACGGGGGGGATTCACCCCTCCACTTT. The encoded protein is CASRYGGDSPLHF.

This clone came up once. The chain recombines TRBV7-9 with TRBJ1-6, with D uncertain. V shed 5 bases and J shed 5 bases, with 10 bases lying between them. The CDR3 extends over 14 amino acids. The V gene's germline CDR1 is SEHNR and CDR2 FQNEAQ (reference sequence). CDR3 in DNA: TGTGCCAGCAGCGTGACAAGAGATAATTCACCCCTCCACTTT. Protein sequence: CASSVTRDNSPLHF.

Worth noting for this clone: Other DNA sequences from this sample encode an identical CDR3 as well. This chain connects TRBV28 to TRBJ1-5; possibly TRBD1 for D (5 bases). Germline-derived CDR1 and CDR2 are MDHEN and SYDVKM. The CDR3 is 14 residues long. Trimming removed 1 base from V and 4 bases from J, with 8 bases in between. CDR3 bases: TGTGCCAGCAGTTTATTAAGGGGTAATCAGCCCCAGCATTTT. It yields the protein CASSLLRGNQPQHF.

This chain joins TRBV4-3 and TRBJ2-3, with a tentative D call TRBD1 (5 bases). CDR3 length: 15 residues. Germline V gene sequence: CDR1 LGHNA, CDR2 YSLEER. The V and J ends lost 1 base and 6 bases respectively, with 14 bases between them. This CDR3 reads CASSQARQSSDTQYF. DNA for the CDR3: TGCGCCAGCAGCCAAGCCCGACAGAGTTCGGATACGCAGTATTTT.

This clone was seen more than once but under ten times. The chain has TRBV2 and TRBJ2-3; D may be TRBD2 (6 bases). This CDR3 is 15 amino acids long. The V end was cut by 7 bases, the J end by 4 bases, with 18 bases between. Germline CDR1 and CDR2: SNHLY and FYNNEI. In DNA form, the CDR3 reads TGTGCCAGCAATTTTTACGGGAGCGGTTCAGATACGCAGTATTTT. Amino acids: CASNFYGSGSDTQYF.

The rearrangement joins TRBV19 to TRBJ2-4; 7 positions agree with TRBD1. Germline V gene data show CDR1 as LNHDA and CDR2 as SQIVND (reference sequence). The CDR3 is 16 amino acids. Trimming at V came to 3 bases and at J to 0 bases, leaving 5 bases not matched to a gene. The CDR3 coding sequence is TGTGCCAGTAGTATGGGACAGCCTATAGCCAAAAACATTCAGTACTTC. Its protein product is CASSMGQPIAKNIQYF.

This sequence joins TRBV12-3 or TRBV12-4 and TRBJ1-2; no definite D call. The CDR3 extends over 13 amino acids. V lost 1 base and J lost 4, with 7 bases in between. CDR3 bases: TGTGCCAGCAGTTTAGTGGAGGGCTATGGCTACACCTTC. Its protein product is CASSLVEGYGYTF.

The chain recombines TRBV19 with TRBJ1-4; D possibly corresponds to TRBD1 (6 bases). Germline CDR1 reads LNHDA; CDR2 reads SQIVND (reference sequence). The V end lost 5 bases, the J end lost 11 bases, and 27 bases lay between the germline ends. The CDR3 covers 17 residues. The CDR3 is CASSFLTGQHPNLKLFF. For the CDR3, the DNA is TGTGCCAGTAGTTTTCTTACTGGACAGCATCCAAATTTGAAACTGTTTTTT.

The V and J genes are TRBV30 and TRBJ2-2; 10 bases fit TRBD1. Germline CDR1 is GTSNPN and CDR2 is SVGIG (reference sequence). The J segment lost 6 bases and the V segment lost 2 bases, leaving 3 bases of the junction unmatched. The CDR3 covers 14 residues. The CDR3 sequence is CAWSWGQGSGELFF. The DNA of the CDR3 is TGTGCCTGGAGTTGGGGACAGGGGTCCGGGGAGCTGTTTTTT.

V is TRBV4-2 and J is TRBJ1-4; TRBD1 might be the D (6 bases). Germline V gives CDR1 LGHNA, CDR2 YNFKEQ. This CDR3 spans 14 amino acids. Trimming left V 0 bases short and J 8 bases short, with 10 bases between. The CDR3 DNA reads as TGTGCCAGCAGCCAAGACAGGGGTCAGGAAAAACTGTTTTTT. Translated, it gives CASSQDRGQEKLFF.

This sequence joins TRBV7-9 and TRBJ1-1; no clear D gene. Per germline, CDR1 SEHNR and CDR2 FQNEAQ (reference sequence). This CDR3 has 13 residues. V dropped 1 base and J dropped 2 bases, with 5 bases sitting between them. For the CDR3, the DNA is TGTGCCAGCAGCTTAGAGCCTAACACTGAAGCTTTCTTT. It specifies CASSLEPNTEAFF.